Listed here are 20 T cell receptor beta chains from one sample, sequenced in a study of T-cell reconstitution after alpha-beta-depleted transplantation in children. A TCRbeta library incorporating unique molecular identifiers was prepared. TCRdb analysed the PCR reads with MiXCR anew, one entry per CDR3 protein. The sample gives 700,000 to 950,000 distinct CDR3 sequences, less than 20% of which show up once; around 4.5% is in the top ten. The sample was PBMCs, mostly from graft donor cells, taken 360 days after TCRalphabeta/CD19-depleted stem cell transplant. These receptor sequences come from a male patient between 10 and 17 years old who had a stem cell transplant for acute lymphoblastic leukemia, so the T cells may come from the graft donor.

The CDR3 DNA sequence: TGTGCCAGCAGTGAAGGGTTCGGGAAGCCCCTCCACTTT. Its translation is CASSEGFGKPLHF. The J gene is TRBJ1-6, the V gene TRBV2; no definite D call. V dropped 1 base and J dropped 13 bases, with 11 bases sitting between them. The CDR3 sequence is 13 residues long. Germline CDR1 reads SNHLY; CDR2 reads FYNNEI.

This sequence joins TRBV27 and TRBJ2-3; 11 bases fit TRBD2. V lost 6 bases, J lost 2 bases, and 7 bases stayed unmatched. Germline-derived CDR1 and CDR2 are MNHEY and SMNVEV (reference sequence). This CDR3 is 16 amino acids long. Here the CDR3 DNA reads TGTGCCAGCAGACATAGGACTAGCGGGTTCACAGATACGCAGTATTTT. Translated, it gives CASRHRTSGFTDTQYF.

The J gene is TRBJ2-5, the V gene TRBV20-1; D assignment may be TRBD1 or TRBD2 (5 bases each). Trimming pared 6 bases from V and 5 bases from J, leaving 28 bases between. The CDR3 is 17 residues long. Germline V gives CDR1 DFQATT, CDR2 SNEGSKA (reference sequence). The CDR3 DNA follows: TGCAGTGCGCGAACCTCCTTCGGGGCGGAAGAGGTGGAGACCCAGTACTTC. Its protein is CSARTSFGAEEVETQYF.

V usage is TRBV7-3 and J usage is TRBJ2-7; D remains ambiguous. CDR3 length: 13 amino acids. V lost 1 base, J lost 3 bases, and 7 bases lay in between. Germline loops: CDR1 SGHTA, CDR2 FQGTGA. The DNA of the CDR3 is TGTGCCAGCAGCTTAAGTTCGAACTACGAGCAGTACTTC. Amino acid sequence: CASSLSSNYEQYF.

The chain recombines TRBV27 with TRBJ2-1; the match to TRBD2 covers 8 bases. J gave up 8 bases and V 5 bases, and 8 bases lay outside the gene matches. Germline loops: CDR1 MNHEY, CDR2 SMNVEV (reference sequence). This CDR3 is built from 14 residues. CDR3 nucleotides: TGTGCCAGCAGTCCCATGACTAGCGTTGATGAGCAGTTCTTC. Protein product: CASSPMTSVDEQFF.

The gene calls are TRBV4-1 and TRBJ1-5; no firm D call. V shed 3 bases and J shed 2 bases, with 8 bases lying between them. The CDR3 sequence is 14 residues long. CDR1 and CDR2 from the germline V gene are MGHRA and YSYEKL. CDR3 in amino acids: CASSHDEGNQPQHF. CDR3 nucleotides: TGCGCCAGCAGCCACGACGAGGGCAATCAGCCCCAGCATTTT.

This chain connects TRBV5-6 to TRBJ2-7; 7 nucleotides agree with TRBD2. Germline V gene data show CDR1 as SGHDT and CDR2 as YYEEEE. V lost 2 bases to trimming and J lost 5 bases; unmatched junction nucleotides: 7. The CDR3 has 14 amino acids. The CDR3 DNA sequence: TGTGCCAGCAGCTTTTGGGGGGGAAGCCACGAGCAGTACTTC. Protein sequence: CASSFWGGSHEQYF.

The V gene is TRBV5-6, the J gene TRBJ1-2; D is ambiguous. Per germline, CDR1 SGHDT and CDR2 YYEEEE. This CDR3 region has 13 residues. V gave up 4 bases and J gave up 3 bases, with 10 bases separating them. The CDR3 DNA is TGTGCCAGCAGCCGCACAGCTTACTATGGCTACACCTTC. It translates to CASSRTAYYGYTF.

The genes are TRBV28 and TRBJ2-2; D is undetermined. Germline loops: CDR1 MDHEN, CDR2 SYDVKM. The CDR3 contains 12 residues. V shed 9 bases and J shed 2 bases, with 7 bases lying between them. The CDR3, as DNA: TGTGCCAGTACCCAAAACACCGGGGAGCTGTTTTTT. Amino acid sequence: CASTQNTGELFF.

CDR3 in amino acids: CASPEPDREGHEQYF. CDR3 DNA sequence: TGTGCCAGTCCCGAACCCGACAGGGAAGGCCACGAGCAGTACTTC. V and J are TRBV19 and TRBJ2-7; 7 bases are a match to TRBD1. Trimming removed 8 bases from V and 5 bases from J; junction bases left unmatched: 15. Per the germline V gene, CDR1 is LNHDA and CDR2 is SQIVND (reference sequence). The CDR3 is 15 amino acids. The full variable domain, in which reference TRBV19 and TRBJ2-7 provide the parts outside the CDR3, is DGGITQSPKYLFRKEGQNVTLSCEQNLNHDAMYWYRQDPGQGLRLIYYSQIVNDFQKGDIAEGYSVSREKKESFPLTVTSAQKNPTAFYLCASPEPDREGHEQYFGPGTRLTVT.

This clonotype occurred many times. The chain carries TRBV27 and TRBJ2-1; D is perhaps TRBD1 or TRBD2 (6 bases each). The CDR3 covers 14 residues. Germline V gives CDR1 MNHEY, CDR2 SMNVEV (reference sequence). Trimming took 5 bases from V and 4 from J, leaving 12 bases between them. This chain's CDR3 is CASSKGGSYNEQFF. In DNA, the CDR3 is TGTGCCAGCAGTAAGGGGGGATCTTACAATGAGCAGTTCTTC.

The rearrangement uses TRBV5-1 and TRBJ2-5; D is undetermined. This CDR3 is 14 amino acids long. V dropped 5 bases and J dropped 0 bases, with 11 bases sitting between them. From germline, CDR1 is SGHRS and CDR2 YFSETQ. CDR3 residues: CASSHDQYQETQYF. DNA for the CDR3: TGCGCCAGCAGTCATGACCAGTACCAAGAGACCCAGTACTTC.

This clonotype was seen at least ten times. The chain links TRBV20-1 to TRBJ2-3, with D possibly TRBD2 on 6 matching bases. V was trimmed by 1 base and J by 0 bases, leaving 8 bases between them. This CDR3 has 14 amino acids. Germline loops: CDR1 DFQATT, CDR2 SNEGSKA (reference sequence). The CDR3 here is CSARATRSTDTQYF. CDR3 bases: TGCAGTGCTAGAGCGACTAGAAGCACAGATACGCAGTATTTT.

This clonotype was observed at least ten times. The chain carries TRBV4-1 and TRBJ2-2; 10 positions agree with TRBD1. Germline V gives CDR1 MGHRA, CDR2 YSYEKL. The CDR3 is 16 residues long. The J segment lost 5 bases and the V segment lost 1 base, leaving 4 bases of the junction unmatched. CDR3 sequence reads: CASSQGPGQGTGELFF. The CDR3 DNA reads TGCGCCAGCAGCCAAGGACCGGGACAGGGGACCGGGGAGCTGTTTTTT.

The chain links TRBV24-1 to TRBJ2-5; 9 nucleotides agree with TRBD1. The trim removed 2 bases at V and 0 bases at J, leaving 3 bases unmatched. This CDR3 has 16 residues. CDR1 is KGHDR and CDR2 is SFDVKD in the germline V gene. The DNA for the CDR3 is TGTGCCACCAGTGATTCCGGGACAGGGAACCAAGAGACCCAGTACTTC. Translation gives CATSDSGTGNQETQYF.

V gene TRBV27 combines with J gene TRBJ1-3; no definite D call. Trimming shortened V by 5 bases and J by 1 base, and 12 bases separated the two germline ends. The germline gives CDR1 MNHEY, CDR2 SMNVEV (reference sequence). This CDR3 comprises 15 residues. The CDR3: CASSPRTASGNTIYF. For the CDR3, the DNA is TGTGCCAGCAGTCCCAGAACAGCATCTGGAAACACCATATATTTT.

This clonotype was seen ten or more times. V usage is TRBV2 and J usage is TRBJ2-1; 12 nucleotides line up with TRBD2. Trimming removed 6 bases from V and 7 bases from J; junction bases left unmatched: 25. The germline V gene encodes CDR1 SNHLY and CDR2 FYNNEI. The CDR3 is 21 residues long. Here the CDR3 reads CASRRQGGWLAGGPGRNEQFF. CDR3 DNA sequence: TGTGCCAGCAGGAGGCAGGGAGGTTGGCTAGCGGGAGGGCCCGGGCGGAATGAGCAGTTCTTC.

The V gene is TRBV9, the J gene TRBJ2-1, with TRBD2 as a possible D gene (6 bases). CDR1 is SGDLS and CDR2 is YYNGEE in the germline V gene. The CDR3 extends over 16 amino acids. The germline V and J ends were trimmed by 0 bases and 2 bases, with 12 bases remaining between them. CDR3 coding DNA: TGTGCCAGCAGCGTAGTGGCTGGGACTCCCTACAATGAGCAGTTCTTC. Its protein product is CASSVVAGTPYNEQFF.

This clonotype showed up just a few times. The chain recombines TRBV12-3 or TRBV12-4 with TRBJ1-5, with D unresolved. The ends were cut back, 3 bases at V and 4 bases at J, with 10 bases in the middle. The CDR3 has 14 residues. The DNA of the CDR3 is TGTGCCAGCAGTTTGGCCTATGGAAATCAGCCCCAGCATTTT. Translating it yields CASSLAYGNQPQHF.

A few counts support this clonotype. The chain carries TRBV12-3 or TRBV12-4 and TRBJ2-5, with 7 bases that match TRBD2. This CDR3 spans 14 amino acids. V was clipped by 5 bases and J by 1 base; unmatched bases: 4. The CDR3 DNA follows: TGTGCCAGCAGTCCTAGCGGTATCCAAGAGACCCAGTACTTC. It translates to CASSPSGIQETQYF.